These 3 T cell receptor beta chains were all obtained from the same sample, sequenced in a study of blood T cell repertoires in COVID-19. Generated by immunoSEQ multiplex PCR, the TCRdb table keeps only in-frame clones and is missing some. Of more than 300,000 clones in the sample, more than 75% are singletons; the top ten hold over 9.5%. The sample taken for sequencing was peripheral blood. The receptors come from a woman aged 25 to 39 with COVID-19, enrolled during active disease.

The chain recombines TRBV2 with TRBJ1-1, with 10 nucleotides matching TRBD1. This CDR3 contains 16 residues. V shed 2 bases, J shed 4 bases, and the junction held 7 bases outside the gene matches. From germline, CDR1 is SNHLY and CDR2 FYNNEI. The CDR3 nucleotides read TGTGCCAGCAGTGAATATAGGGGGACAGGGGTCACTGAAGCTTTCTTT. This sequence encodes CASSEYRGTGVTEAFF. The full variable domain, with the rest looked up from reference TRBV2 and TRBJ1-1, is EPEVTQTPSHQVTQMGQEVILRCVPISNHLYFYWYRQILGQKVEFLVSFYNNEISEKSEIFDDQFSVERPDGSNFTLKIRSTKLEDSAMYFCASSEYRGTGVTEAFFGQGTRLTVV.

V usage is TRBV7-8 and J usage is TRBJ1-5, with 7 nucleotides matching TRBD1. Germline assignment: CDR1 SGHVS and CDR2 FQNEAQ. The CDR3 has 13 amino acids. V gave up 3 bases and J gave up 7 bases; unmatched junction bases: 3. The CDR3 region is CASSFDRVQPQHF. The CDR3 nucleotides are TGTGCCAGCAGCTTTGACAGGGTACAGCCCCAGCATTTT.

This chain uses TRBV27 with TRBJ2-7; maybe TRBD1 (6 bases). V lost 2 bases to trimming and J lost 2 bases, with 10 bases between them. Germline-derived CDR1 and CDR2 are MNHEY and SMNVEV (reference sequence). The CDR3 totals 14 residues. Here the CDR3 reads CASSLGQRTYEQYF. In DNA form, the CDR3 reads TGTGCCAGCAGTTTAGGACAGCGGACCTACGAGCAGTACTTC.